Listed below are T cell receptor beta chains from one sample, sequenced in a study of post-analysis software for immune sequencing data. TCRdb analysed the PCR reads with MiXCR anew, one entry per CDR3 protein. The repertoire has approximately 630,000 distinct CDR3 sequences, roughly three fifths of them found once; the top ten carry approximately 11%. The sequencing input was blood. All receptors come from a girl aged 2-10 years with multiple sclerosis. CDR3s include the opening cysteine and the closing phenylalanine or tryptophan. Fields, in order: D gene, clone size, J gene, V gene, CDR3 DNA, CDR3 protein. The D gene is left open where the match is weak. Size tells how often a clone was seen (once, few, many) or the class of an expanded clone, and some rows leave it out.

d_gene: .
abundance: .
j_gene: TRBJ2-1
v_gene: TRBV29-1
CDR3nt: TGCAGCGTTGAAGATTGGGATGAGCAGTTCTTC
CDR3aa: CSVEDWDEQFF

d_gene: TRBD1
abundance: .
j_gene: TRBJ2-5
v_gene: TRBV4-1
CDR3nt: TGCGCCAGCAGCCAAGAGGGGACAGGAACCCAAGAGACCCAGTACTTC
CDR3aa: CASSQEGTGTQETQYF

d_gene: TRBD1
abundance: few
j_gene: TRBJ2-6
v_gene: TRBV10-3
CDR3nt: TGTGCCATCAGTGAGTCGGTGACAGGGGCTGGGGCCAACGTCCTGACTTTC
CDR3aa: CAISESVTGAGANVLTF

d_gene: TRBD2
abundance: .
j_gene: TRBJ2-7
v_gene: TRBV20-1
CDR3nt: TGCAGTGCTTCTATTCTAACTAGCGGCTCTTCCTACGAGCAGTACTTC
CDR3aa: CSASILTSGSSYEQYF

d_gene: .
abundance: .
j_gene: TRBJ2-1
v_gene: TRBV4-2
CDR3nt: TGTGCCAGCAGCCAAGCAACGACTGCCTACAATGAGCAGTTCTTC
CDR3aa: CASSQATTAYNEQFF

d_gene: .
abundance: .
j_gene: TRBJ2-3
v_gene: TRBV3-1
CDR3nt: TGTGCCAGCAGCCCCCCCGGGGCTCCCACAGATACGCAGTATTTT
CDR3aa: CASSPPGAPTDTQYF

d_gene: .
abundance: .
j_gene: TRBJ2-6
v_gene: TRBV21-1
CDR3nt: TGTGCCAGCAGCAAAGGGACGAGAACAGGGGGTCGGTACTCTGGGGCCAACGTCCTGACTTTC
CDR3aa: CASSKGTRTGGRYSGANVLTF

d_gene: .
abundance: .
j_gene: TRBJ1-1
v_gene: TRBV5-1
CDR3nt: TGCGCCAGCAGCTTGCAGGGGCTCGATGTTCATGAAGCTTTCTTT
CDR3aa: CASSLQGLDVHEAFF

d_gene: TRBD1
abundance: .
j_gene: TRBJ1-1
v_gene: TRBV20-1
CDR3nt: TGCAGTGCTAACAGGGGCAGCACTGAAGCTTTCTTT
CDR3aa: CSANRGSTEAFF

d_gene: .
abundance: .
j_gene: TRBJ2-5
v_gene: TRBV4-3
CDR3nt: TGCGCCAGCAGCCCAGGGGAGGGACAAGAGACCCAGTACTTC
CDR3aa: CASSPGEGQETQYF

d_gene: .
abundance: few
j_gene: TRBJ2-2
v_gene: TRBV20-1
CDR3nt: TGCAGTGCTGTAACAGGGACCACCGGGGAGCTGTTTTTT
CDR3aa: CSAVTGTTGELFF

d_gene: TRBD1
abundance: .
j_gene: TRBJ2-2
v_gene: TRBV6-6
CDR3nt: TGTGCCAGCAGTCGAGCTGGACAGGGGGTGACCGGGGAGCTGTTTTTT
CDR3aa: CASSRAGQGVTGELFF

d_gene: .
abundance: .
j_gene: TRBJ1-2
v_gene: TRBV29-1
CDR3nt: TGCAGCGTCGCGACAGAAAATAACTATGGCTACACCTTC
CDR3aa: CSVATENNYGYTF

d_gene: .
abundance: few
j_gene: TRBJ2-1
v_gene: TRBV7-3
CDR3nt: TGTGCCAGCAGCTCGGAACCGGGCCCTTACAATGAGCAGTTCTTC
CDR3aa: CASSSEPGPYNEQFF

d_gene: .
abundance: .
j_gene: TRBJ2-7
v_gene: TRBV25-1
CDR3nt: TGTGCCAGCAGTGAATCCTGGGGGCTCTCCTACGAGCAGTACTTC
CDR3aa: CASSESWGLSYEQYF

d_gene: TRBD1
abundance: .
j_gene: TRBJ1-2
v_gene: TRBV25-1
CDR3nt: TGTGCCAGCAGTCAGGGGGGGAGGGAGGCCTACACCTTC
CDR3aa: CASSQGGREAYTF

d_gene: TRBD1
abundance: few
j_gene: TRBJ1-1
v_gene: TRBV29-1
CDR3nt: TGCAGCGTTGGGTCGGGCAGGGGGACTGAAGCTTTCTTT
CDR3aa: CSVGSGRGTEAFF

d_gene: .
abundance: .
j_gene: TRBJ1-1
v_gene: TRBV7-2
CDR3nt: TGTGCCAGCAGCTTTACCACAAAGACTGAAGCTTTCTTT
CDR3aa: CASSFTTKTEAFF

d_gene: .
abundance: .
j_gene: TRBJ2-5
v_gene: TRBV4-3
CDR3nt: TGCGCCAGCAGCCAAGATCGGTTGGAGACCCAGTACTTC
CDR3aa: CASSQDRLETQYF

d_gene: .
abundance: few
j_gene: TRBJ1-2
v_gene: TRBV20-1
CDR3nt: TGCAGTGCTCCCCCCGCGGGAAATAACTATGGCTACACCTTC
CDR3aa: CSAPPAGNNYGYTF

d_gene: .
abundance: .
j_gene: TRBJ1-2
v_gene: TRBV20-1
CDR3nt: TGCAGTGCTCAGACCCGGAATGGCTACACCTTC
CDR3aa: CSAQTRNGYTF

d_gene: .
abundance: .
j_gene: TRBJ2-7
v_gene: TRBV5-1
CDR3nt: TGCGCCAGCAGCTTCGCGGAGGTTGGGGGGAGAATCTACGAGCAGTACTTC
CDR3aa: CASSFAEVGGRIYEQYF

d_gene: .
abundance: .
j_gene: TRBJ2-5
v_gene: TRBV7-9
CDR3nt: TGTGCCAGCAGCTCGGCGCTATGGTCACAAGAGACCCAGTACTTC
CDR3aa: CASSSALWSQETQYF

d_gene: .
abundance: few
j_gene: TRBJ1-5
v_gene: TRBV20-1
CDR3nt: TGCAGTGCCGCAGACCCTCATAGCAATCAGCCCCAGCATTTT
CDR3aa: CSAADPHSNQPQHF

d_gene: .
abundance: .
j_gene: TRBJ2-3
v_gene: TRBV12-3/TRBV12-4
CDR3nt: TGTGCCAGCTATAGCACAGATATGCAGTATTTT
CDR3aa: CASYSTDMQYF

d_gene: TRBD1
abundance: few
j_gene: TRBJ2-7
v_gene: TRBV6-5
CDR3nt: TGTGCCAGCAGGCCGGGACAGGGTTCCTACGAGCAGTACTTC
CDR3aa: CASRPGQGSYEQYF

d_gene: TRBD2
abundance: .
j_gene: TRBJ2-4
v_gene: TRBV6-5
CDR3nt: TGTGCCAGCAGTTACCGCGGACTAGCGGGGAACATTCAGTACTTC
CDR3aa: CASSYRGLAGNIQYF

d_gene: .
abundance: .
j_gene: TRBJ1-4
v_gene: TRBV20-1
CDR3nt: TGCAGTGCTAGAGATTCTTTACGTGAAAAACTGTTTTTT
CDR3aa: CSARDSLREKLFF

d_gene: .
abundance: .
j_gene: TRBJ2-5
v_gene: TRBV4-3
CDR3nt: TGCGCCAGCAGCGAACAGGGAGCGGAGACCCAGTACTTC
CDR3aa: CASSEQGAETQYF

d_gene: TRBD1
abundance: few
j_gene: TRBJ2-4
v_gene: TRBV28
CDR3nt: TGTGCCAGCAGCTCGCAGGGGGACGAAAACATTCAGTACTTC
CDR3aa: CASSSQGDENIQYF

d_gene: TRBD1
abundance: .
j_gene: TRBJ1-2
v_gene: TRBV12-3/TRBV12-4
CDR3nt: TGTGCCAGCAGGCGGCAGACAGGGACAAACTATGGCTACACCTTC
CDR3aa: CASRRQTGTNYGYTF

d_gene: TRBD2
abundance: few
j_gene: TRBJ2-1
v_gene: TRBV10-3
CDR3nt: TGTGCCATCAGTCCCGGGACTAGAGCTAACAATGAGCAGTTCTTC
CDR3aa: CAISPGTRANNEQFF

d_gene: TRBD2
abundance: .
j_gene: TRBJ2-5
v_gene: TRBV6-6
CDR3nt: TGTGCCAGCAAAGCGGCGGGAGGTGAGACCCAGTACTTC
CDR3aa: CASKAAGGETQYF

d_gene: .
abundance: few
j_gene: TRBJ2-1
v_gene: TRBV20-1
CDR3nt: TGCAGTGCTAGACTTGTTGTGGCATACAATGAGCAGTTCTTC
CDR3aa: CSARLVVAYNEQFF

d_gene: .
abundance: once
j_gene: TRBJ2-1
v_gene: TRBV7-2
CDR3nt: TGTGCCAGCAGCTTCGGGGGCTGGAATGAGCAGTTCTTC
CDR3aa: CASSFGGWNEQFF

d_gene: .
abundance: .
j_gene: TRBJ2-3
v_gene: TRBV12-3/TRBV12-4
CDR3nt: TGTGCCAGCACCCCCCAGGGATTGCCAATGACAGATACGCAGTATTTT
CDR3aa: CASTPQGLPMTDTQYF

d_gene: .
abundance: .
j_gene: TRBJ2-7
v_gene: TRBV7-2
CDR3nt: TGTGCCAGCAGCGCCAAACTTAGGAGGGAGCAGTACTTC
CDR3aa: CASSAKLRREQYF

d_gene: .
abundance: .
j_gene: TRBJ2-7
v_gene: TRBV5-1
CDR3nt: TGCGCCAGCAGCTTGGAGGGGCCATCCAGTTCCTACGAGCAGTACTTC
CDR3aa: CASSLEGPSSSYEQYF

d_gene: .
abundance: .
j_gene: TRBJ1-1
v_gene: TRBV7-8
CDR3nt: TGTGCCAGCAGCTTAGGGATAGACATGAACACTGAAGCTTTCTTT
CDR3aa: CASSLGIDMNTEAFF

d_gene: .
abundance: few
j_gene: TRBJ2-7
v_gene: TRBV7-2
CDR3nt: TGTGCCAGCAGCTTAGTGGCTAGAAACTACGAGCAGTACTTC
CDR3aa: CASSLVARNYEQYF

d_gene: .
abundance: .
j_gene: TRBJ2-1
v_gene: TRBV30
CDR3nt: TGTGCCGGGAGGCGGGGATCCTACAATGAGCAGTTCTTC
CDR3aa: CAGRRGSYNEQFF

d_gene: TRBD1
abundance: .
j_gene: TRBJ2-7
v_gene: TRBV6-4
CDR3nt: TGTGCCAGCAGCGCTACGACAGGGCGAGGCTCCTACGAGCAGTACTTC
CDR3aa: CASSATTGRGSYEQYF

d_gene: .
abundance: .
j_gene: TRBJ2-3
v_gene: TRBV5-1
CDR3nt: TGCGCCAGCAGCCAGGGACTTCGGTTAGGAGATACGCAGTATTTT
CDR3aa: CASSQGLRLGDTQYF

d_gene: .
abundance: .
j_gene: TRBJ2-4
v_gene: TRBV6-5
CDR3nt: TGTGCCAGCAGTTACTCGACGGTTGGGGGGAACATTCAGTACTTC
CDR3aa: CASSYSTVGGNIQYF

d_gene: TRBD2
abundance: few
j_gene: TRBJ2-1
v_gene: TRBV20-1
CDR3nt: TGCAGTGCTAGAGAAACAGTAGCGGGAGGGCCCTACAATGAGCAGTTCTTC
CDR3aa: CSARETVAGGPYNEQFF

d_gene: TRBD2
abundance: .
j_gene: TRBJ2-1
v_gene: TRBV28
CDR3nt: TGTGCCAGCAGTTTTCTAGCGGGAGGGCCCAATGAGCGGTTCTTC
CDR3aa: CASSFLAGGPNERFF

d_gene: TRBD2
abundance: few
j_gene: TRBJ2-1
v_gene: TRBV6-5
CDR3nt: TGTGCCAGCAGTTACCGGCCAGGAGCGGCGGGGGTCTACAATGAGCAGTTCTTC
CDR3aa: CASSYRPGAAGVYNEQFF

d_gene: .
abundance: .
j_gene: TRBJ2-1
v_gene: TRBV6-5
CDR3nt: TGTGCCAGCACGACGGACAACTACAATGAGCAGTTCTTC
CDR3aa: CASTTDNYNEQFF

d_gene: TRBD2
abundance: .
j_gene: TRBJ2-3
v_gene: TRBV5-1
CDR3nt: TGCGCCAGCAGCCCTCCGGGGGATAGCGGGAGTACAGATACGCAGTATTTT
CDR3aa: CASSPPGDSGSTDTQYF

d_gene: .
abundance: .
j_gene: TRBJ1-2
v_gene: TRBV28
CDR3nt: TGTGCCAGCTTAGAGACGGACTATGGCTACACCTTC
CDR3aa: CASLETDYGYTF

d_gene: .
abundance: once
j_gene: TRBJ1-1
v_gene: TRBV7-8
CDR3nt: TGTGCCAGCAGGGAGGGGAGGCCGGGCACTGAAGCTTTCTTT
CDR3aa: CASREGRPGTEAFF

d_gene: TRBD2
abundance: .
j_gene: TRBJ2-1
v_gene: TRBV28
CDR3nt: TGTGCCAGCAGCCTCTCCTCTAGCGGGAGGGCATGGAATGAGCAGTTCTTC
CDR3aa: CASSLSSSGRAWNEQFF

d_gene: TRBD2
abundance: .
j_gene: TRBJ2-5
v_gene: TRBV7-9
CDR3nt: TGTGCCAGCAGCCGGAATAGCGGGGAAGAGACCCAGTACTTC
CDR3aa: CASSRNSGEETQYF

d_gene: TRBD1
abundance: .
j_gene: TRBJ1-2
v_gene: TRBV5-1
CDR3nt: TGCGCCAGCAGCTCAAAACGGACAGGGAAGAAGAGCTATGGCTACACCTTC
CDR3aa: CASSSKRTGKKSYGYTF

d_gene: .
abundance: few
j_gene: TRBJ2-3
v_gene: TRBV7-8
CDR3nt: TGTGCCAGCAGCTTAGAAGGGAGTTCCCTTGCGCAGTATTTT
CDR3aa: CASSLEGSSLAQYF

d_gene: .
abundance: .
j_gene: TRBJ2-5
v_gene: TRBV29-1
CDR3nt: TGCAGCGTTCGCGTGAGAGAGACCCAGTACTTC
CDR3aa: CSVRVRETQYF

d_gene: .
abundance: few
j_gene: TRBJ1-2
v_gene: TRBV27
CDR3nt: TGTGCCAGCAGTTTCTCGGGTCAGGGGGGCTACACCTTC
CDR3aa: CASSFSGQGGYTF

d_gene: .
abundance: few
j_gene: TRBJ2-5
v_gene: TRBV7-2
CDR3nt: TGTGCCGTAACTAGCAACCAAGAGGCCCAGTACTTC
CDR3aa: CAVTSNQEAQYF